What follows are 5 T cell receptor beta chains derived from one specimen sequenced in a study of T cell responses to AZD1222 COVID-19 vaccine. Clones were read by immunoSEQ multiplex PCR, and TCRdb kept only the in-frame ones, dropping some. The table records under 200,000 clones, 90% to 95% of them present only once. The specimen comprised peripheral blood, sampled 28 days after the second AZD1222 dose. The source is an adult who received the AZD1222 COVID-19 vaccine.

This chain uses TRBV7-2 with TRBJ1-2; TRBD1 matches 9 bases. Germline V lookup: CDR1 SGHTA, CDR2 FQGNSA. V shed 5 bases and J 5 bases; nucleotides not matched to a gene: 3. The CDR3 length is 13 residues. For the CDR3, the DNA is TGTGCCAGCAGCCGGACAGGGGAGTATGGCTACACCTTC. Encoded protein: CASSRTGEYGYTF.

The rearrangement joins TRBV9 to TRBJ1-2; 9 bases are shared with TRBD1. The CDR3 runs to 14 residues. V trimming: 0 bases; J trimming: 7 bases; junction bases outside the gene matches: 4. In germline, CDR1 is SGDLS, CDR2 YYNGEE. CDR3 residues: CASSVVTGGSGYTF. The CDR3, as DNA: TGTGCCAGCAGCGTAGTGACAGGGGGAAGTGGCTACACCTTC. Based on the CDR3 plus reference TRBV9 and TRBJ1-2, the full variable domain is DSGVTQTPKHLITATGQRVTLRCSPRSGDLSVYWYQQSLDQGLQFLIQYYNGEERAKGNILERFSAQQFPDLHSELNLSSLELGDSALYFCASSVVTGGSGYTFGSGTRLTVV.

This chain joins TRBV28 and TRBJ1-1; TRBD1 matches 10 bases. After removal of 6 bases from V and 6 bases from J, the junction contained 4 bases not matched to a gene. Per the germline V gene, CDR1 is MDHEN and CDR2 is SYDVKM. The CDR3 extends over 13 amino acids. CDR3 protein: CASSRDRGAEAFF. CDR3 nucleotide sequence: TGTGCCAGCAGCAGGGACAGGGGCGCTGAAGCTTTCTTT.

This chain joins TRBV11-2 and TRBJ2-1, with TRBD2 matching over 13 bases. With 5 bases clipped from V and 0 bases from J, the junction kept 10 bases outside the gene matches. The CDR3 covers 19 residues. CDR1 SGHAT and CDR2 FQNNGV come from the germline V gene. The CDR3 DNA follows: TGTGCCAGCAGCCACCGACTAGCGGGGGGCTCCAGCTCCTACAATGAGCAGTTCTTC. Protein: CASSHRLAGGSSSYNEQFF.

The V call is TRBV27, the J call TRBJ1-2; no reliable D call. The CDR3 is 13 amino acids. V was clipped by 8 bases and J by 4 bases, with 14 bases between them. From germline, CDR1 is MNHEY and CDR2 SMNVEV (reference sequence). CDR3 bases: TGTGCCAGCTCTAGAAACTCCCTCTATGGCTACACCTTC. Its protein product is CASSRNSLYGYTF.